The clone carrying this T cell receptor beta chain appeared many times. Its antigen is unidentified. The entry originates in a study of regulatory T cells in long-lasting Graves disease. Looking at the study overall: Antithyroid drug use was under 3 months in newly diagnosed Graves' patients. Findings and caveats of the study: Preferential use of TRBV28, TRBJ1-2 and TRBJ2-5 was seen in persistent disease. A greater number of public clonotypes (approximately 2,500) was shared by persistent patients than by new patients (over 900).

Germline loops: CDR1 WSHSY, CDR2 SAAADI. J was trimmed by 2 bases and V by 2 bases; bases with no gene match: 5. CDR3 length equals 15 residues. In building TCR beta libraries, iRepertoire HTBI primers were used together with Arm-PCR of CDR3 regions. Via MiXCR, TCRdb re-called the multiplex PCR reads, giving one row per CDR3 protein. The repertoire holds over 450,000 distinct CDR3 sequences, with around 12% as singletons. Regarding time point: newly diagnosed GD, antithyroid drugs for less than 3 months. PBMC-derived RNA was used for the TCR library. This same sample was also part of a study on T cells in Graves' hyperthyroidism and ophthalmopathy.

The source of this sequence is a woman in her 30s with Graves disease. The source material was peripheral blood mononuclear cells (PBMCs), sampled at new diagnosis, from a patient treated with antithyroid drugs. The chain combines TRBV10-2 with TRBJ1-2, with 7 bases aligning to TRBD1. The CDR3 nucleotides are TGCGCCAGCAGTGAGCCCGGGACAGCCAACTATGGCTACACCTTC. This gives the protein CASSEPGTANYGYTF.